The 23 T cell receptor beta chains listed next were all sequenced from one sample in a study of blood T cell repertoires in COVID-19. Using immunoSEQ multiplex PCR, the repertoire was profiled, and TCRdb retains in-frame clones only, with some absent. The sample includes 88,000 or so clones, 79% of them seen just once. Material: peripheral blood. Receptors were obtained from a human donor in a cohort sampled during active COVID-19.

The chain links TRBV18 to TRBJ2-7; the D gene is possibly TRBD1 (6 bases). Germline values: CDR1 KGHSH, CDR2 LQKENI. The CDR3 is 14 residues long. Trimming pared 4 bases from V and 7 bases from J, leaving 17 bases between. CDR3 protein: CASSQPDSWAEQYF. CDR3 nucleotides: TGTGCCAGCTCACAACCGGACAGCTGGGCAGAGCAGTACTTC.

The V and J genes are TRBV5-1 and TRBJ2-5; D ambiguous. V dropped 4 bases and J dropped 5 bases, with 12 bases sitting between them. The CDR3 is 13 residues long. Germline V gene lookup returns CDR1 SGHRS and CDR2 YFSETQ. The CDR3 DNA sequence: TGCGCCAGCAGCCCCGAGATTCGGGAGACCCAGTACTTC. It codes for CASSPEIRETQYF.

The J gene is TRBJ2-1, the V gene TRBV19; 7 positions match TRBD2. Losses at the gene ends were 2 bases for V and 6 bases for J; bases not matched to a gene: 7. Germline V gene lookup returns CDR1 LNHDA and CDR2 SQIVND (reference sequence). CDR3 length: 15 residues. CDR3 region: CASSISGLEPNEQFF. CDR3 nucleotides: TGTGCCAGTAGTATAAGCGGACTAGAACCCAATGAGCAGTTCTTC.

The J gene is TRBJ2-5, the V gene TRBV5-4; 8 nucleotides align to TRBD1. The CDR3 extends over 14 amino acids. The V segment lost 4 bases and the J segment 7 bases; nucleotides outside the gene matches: 9. Germline CDR1 and CDR2: SGHNT and YYREEE (reference sequence). The DNA for the CDR3 is TGTGCCAGCAGCGGGACAGGAGCCTCGGGGACCCAGTACTTC. Its protein product is CASSGTGASGTQYF.

The V and J genes are TRBV10-1 and TRBJ2-3; 7 positions agree with TRBD1. Germline V gene data show CDR1 as WNHNN and CDR2 as SYGVQD (reference sequence). The V gene end was trimmed by 4 bases and the J gene end by 4 bases; junction bases not matched to a gene: 8. The length of the CDR3 is 15 residues. CDR3 in amino acids: CASSGYRGSSDTQYF. CDR3 bases: TGCGCCAGCAGTGGATACAGGGGATCATCAGATACGCAGTATTTT.

The V and J genes are TRBV6-6 and TRBJ2-1; the match to TRBD2 covers 9 bases. The CDR3 has 13 residues. Trimming took 6 bases from V and 7 from J; bases not matched to a gene: 4. Germline V gene sequence: CDR1 MNHNY, CDR2 SVGAGI (reference sequence). CDR3 residues: CASSLSGSNEQFF. In nucleotides, the CDR3 is TGTGCCAGCAGCCTTAGCGGGAGTAATGAGCAGTTCTTC.

In its sample, this clone was seen once. The gene calls are TRBV27 and TRBJ1-2; D uncertain. V was cut by 7 bases and J by 0 bases, with 15 bases left in between. The CDR3 runs to 15 residues. The germline gives CDR1 MNHEY, CDR2 SMNVEV (reference sequence). The CDR3 DNA reads TGTGCCAGCACCCCCTTCTGGCCGCCTAACTATGGCTACACCTTC. It translates to CASTPFWPPNYGYTF.

This chain links TRBV6-1 with TRBJ2-3; 7 nucleotides line up with TRBD1. This CDR3 region has 15 residues. Trimming at V came to 2 bases and at J to 5 bases, leaving 7 bases not matched to a gene. Germline lookup yields CDR1 MNHNS and CDR2 SASEGT. The CDR3 nucleotides are TGTGCCAGCAGTGAACCCGGGACAGAAGGAGATACGCAGTATTTT. Amino acid sequence: CASSEPGTEGDTQYF.

This sequence joins TRBV6-2 or TRBV6-3 and TRBJ2-1; D is possibly TRBD1 (6 bases). V shed 2 bases and J shed 4 bases, with 6 bases lying between them. Germline CDR1 MNHEY, CDR2 SVGEGT. This CDR3 contains 13 residues. CDR3 bases: TGTGCCAGCAGTTACCAGGGGTACAATGAGCAGTTCTTC. Translation: CASSYQGYNEQFF.

V gene TRBV5-1 combines with J gene TRBJ1-1; D perhaps matches TRBD1 (5 bases). V lost 3 bases and J lost 1, with 10 bases in between. Per the germline V gene, CDR1 is SGHRS and CDR2 is YFSETQ. The CDR3 extends over 14 amino acids. Written as DNA, the CDR3 is TGCGCCAGCAGCTCCCGGGGGAAGAACACTGAAGCTTTCTTT. This encodes CASSSRGKNTEAFF.

V usage is TRBV29-1 and J usage is TRBJ1-4, with D uncertain. The CDR3 has 11 residues. With 7 bases removed from V and 6 bases from J, the gap between germline ends came to 9 bases. CDR1 is SQVTM, CDR2 ANQGSEA, per germline. CDR3: CSGRVYEKLFF. CDR3 bases: TGCAGCGGGAGGGTTTATGAAAAACTGTTTTTT. The full variable domain, its missing parts supplied by reference TRBV29-1 and TRBJ1-4, is SAVISQKPSRDICQRGTSLTIQCQVDSQVTMMFWYRQQPGQSLTLIATANQGSEATYESGFVIDKFPISRPNLTFSTLTVSNMSPEDSSIYLCSGRVYEKLFFGSGTQLSVL.

This clone was counted a few times. This chain joins TRBV28 and TRBJ2-7, with 7 bases matching TRBD1. J lost 5 bases, V lost 6 bases, and 13 bases had no gene match. The CDR3 runs 15 residues. In germline, CDR1 is MDHEN, CDR2 SYDVKM. The CDR3 DNA is TGTGCCAGCAGAGTCCTGACAGGGAGCGTCGACGAGCAGTACTTC. Translating gives CASRVLTGSVDEQYF. Drawing the rest from reference TRBV28 and TRBJ2-7, the complete variable domain is DVKVTQSSRYLVKRTGEKVFLECVQDMDHENMFWYRQDPGLGLRLIYFSYDVKMKEKGDIPEGYSVSREKKERFSLILESASTNQTSMYLCASRVLTGSVDEQYFGPGTRLTVT.

As for this clone: At one boundary the junction diverges from the germline segment, which might be a read error. The chain links TRBV7-7 to TRBJ2-1; 10 nucleotides line up with TRBD2. From germline, CDR1 is SSHAT and CDR2 FNYEAQ (reference sequence). The CDR3 is 16 amino acids. The CDR3 is CASSLASGSQINEQFF. Here the CDR3 DNA reads TGTGCTAGCAGCTTAGCTAGCGGGAGTCAGATCAATGAGCAGTTCTTC. Using reference TRBV7-7 and TRBJ2-1 for the parts outside the CDR3, the full variable domain is GAGVSQSPRYKVTKRGQDVTLRCDPISSHATLYWYQQALGQGPEFLTYFNYEAQPDKSGLPSDRFSAERPEGSISTLTIQRTEQRDSAMYRCASSLASGSQINEQFFGPGTRLTVL.

This clone was counted only a few times. This chain links TRBV2 with TRBJ1-2, with TRBD1 matching over 11 bases. The V and J ends lost 5 bases and 4 bases, in that order; junction bases with no gene match: 3. The CDR3 is 14 amino acids. Germline CDR1 is SNHLY and CDR2 is FYNNEI. CDR3 bases: TGTGCCAGCAGTTGGGACAGGGGGACCTATGGCTACACCTTC. Its translation is CASSWDRGTYGYTF. The full variable domain, its missing parts supplied by reference TRBV2 and TRBJ1-2, is EPEVTQTPSHQVTQMGQEVILRCVPISNHLYFYWYRQILGQKVEFLVSFYNNEISEKSEIFDDQFSVERPDGSNFTLKIRSTKLEDSAMYFCASSWDRGTYGYTFGSGTRLTVV.

Only a few counts were recorded for this clone. The rearrangement links TRBV19 to TRBJ1-1, with 7 bases aligning to TRBD1. J was trimmed by 7 bases and V by 6 bases; bases with no gene match: 8. The CDR3 is made up of 13 amino acids. From germline, CDR1 is LNHDA and CDR2 SQIVND (reference sequence). CDR3 protein: CASSMTGKGEAFF. CDR3 DNA sequence: TGTGCCAGTAGCATGACAGGGAAGGGTGAAGCTTTCTTT.

V is TRBV6-6 and J is TRBJ2-3; 9 nucleotides align to TRBD2. V lost 2 bases and J lost 11; bases outside the gene matches: 11. CDR3 length equals 15 residues. Germline V lookup: CDR1 MNHNY, CDR2 SVGAGI (reference sequence). The CDR3 spells CASSYLGAAGGQQYF. Here the CDR3 DNA reads TGTGCCAGCAGTTACCTAGGCGCAGCGGGAGGCCAGCAGTATTTT.

This clone was recorded once. The rearrangement links TRBV5-4 to TRBJ2-5, with TRBD2 matching 10 bases. V lost 4 bases, J lost 1 base, and 13 bases stayed unmatched. The germline gives CDR1 SGHNT, CDR2 YYREEE (reference sequence). The CDR3 length is 18 residues. CDR3 protein: CASSDGGASGGVQETQYF. The CDR3 nucleotides are TGTGCCAGCAGCGATGGTGGGGCTAGCGGGGGTGTCCAAGAGACCCAGTACTTC.

V gene TRBV5-1 combines with J gene TRBJ2-5; 9 bases agree with TRBD2. There are 16 residues in the CDR3. The germline V gene has CDR1 SGHRS and CDR2 YFSETQ. With V trimmed by 4 bases and J by 3 bases, 10 bases remained unmatched. The CDR3 region is CASSPRVTSGEETQYF. CDR3 DNA sequence: TGCGCCAGCAGCCCGAGGGTGACTAGCGGAGAAGAGACCCAGTACTTC. The variable domain in full, completed from reference TRBV5-1 and TRBJ2-5, reads KAGVTQTPRYLIKTRGQQVTLSCSPISGHRSVSWYQQTPGQGLQFLFEYFSETQRNKGNFPGRFSGRQFSNSRSEMNVSTLELGDSALYLCASSPRVTSGEETQYFGPGTRLLVL.

In its sample, this clone was seen a few times. The V and J genes are TRBV19 and TRBJ2-1; possibly TRBD2 for D (6 bases). With 4 bases removed from V and 11 bases from J, the gap between germline ends came to 18 bases. Per germline, CDR1 LNHDA and CDR2 SQIVND (reference sequence). This CDR3 is 14 amino acids long. CDR3 protein: CASSNPGDTMKQFF. CDR3 bases: TGTGCCAGTAGTAACCCGGGAGACACAATGAAGCAGTTCTTC.

This clone has only a few counts. V is TRBV28 and J is TRBJ1-2; 12 bases fit TRBD1. Germline values: CDR1 MDHEN, CDR2 SYDVKM. With 6 bases clipped from V and 0 bases from J, the junction kept 5 bases outside the gene matches. This CDR3 contains 16 residues. The CDR3 spells CASRGQGAPPNYGYTF. The DNA of the CDR3 is TGTGCCAGCAGGGGACAGGGGGCTCCCCCTAACTATGGCTACACCTTC.

For the CDR3, the DNA is TGTGCCAATCAGGACAGGGGGGTTGATGAGCAGTTCTTC. Its translation: CANQDRGVDEQFF. The chain employs TRBV2 and TRBJ2-1, with TRBD1 matching over 10 bases. This CDR3 has 13 residues. Looked up from germline, CDR1 is SNHLY and CDR2 is FYNNEI. Losses at the gene ends were 10 bases for V and 8 bases for J; bases not matched to a gene: 8.

Only one count was recorded for this clone. The J gene is TRBJ1-1, the V gene TRBV28; no clear D. This CDR3 contains 12 residues. V lost 8 bases and J 2 bases, leaving 9 bases between the germline ends. Germline V gene data show CDR1 as MDHEN and CDR2 as SYDVKM. In nucleotides, the CDR3 is TGTGCCAGCCTGGACTTCAACACTGAAGCTTTCTTT. Translating gives CASLDFNTEAFF.

V is TRBV28 and J is TRBJ2-6; D gene unclear. The germline V gene has CDR1 MDHEN and CDR2 SYDVKM. CDR3 length: 18 amino acids. The V end was cut by 4 bases, the J end by 2 bases, with 18 bases between. CDR3 residues: CASSSDRTAKAGANVLTF. CDR3 coding DNA: TGTGCCAGCAGTTCAGACCGCACAGCAAAGGCTGGGGCCAACGTCCTGACTTTC.